This TCR beta chain derives from a study of technical replicates of blood from several donors. Profiled with immunoSEQ multiplex PCR; TCRdb holds only in-frame clones, not every one. The sample has about 50,000 clones, 90% to 95% seen once. This CDR3 spans 12 amino acids. Germline V gene lookup returns CDR1 SEHNR and CDR2 FQNEAQ (reference sequence). Trimming left V 5 bases short and J 4 bases short, with 9 bases between. Input material: PBMCs. The source of this sequence is a human donor in good health. Some clones in this sample may be carry-over from other donors' samples. The rearrangement joins TRBV7-9 to TRBJ2-7; the D is unclear. The CDR3 DNA is TGTGCCAGCAGCCGACATGGGTACGAGCAGTACTTC. Protein sequence: CASSRHGYEQYF.